A selection of T cell receptor beta chains follows, all from one sample in a study of T cells in tuberculosis. Measured with immunoSEQ multiplex PCR; TCRdb has only the in-frame clones, and not every one. The table has about 23,000 clones, around 97% seen once. Sequencing was carried out using PBMCs. These receptors were collected from a donor aged 10-30 years with latent tuberculosis or without tuberculosis infection. Both conserved end residues are part of each CDR3. Fields, in order: clone size, V gene, J gene, CDR3 protein. Rows may omit the clone size; those that give it use once, few, many or a size class.

NA	TRBV7-6	TRBJ2-3	CASSLVVAGGPTDTQYF
NA	TRBV4-3	TRBJ1-5	CASSTTEGNQPQHF
NA	TRBV5-4	TRBJ1-4	CASSELPGTGGEKLFF
NA	TRBV27	TRBJ1-2	CASSLSPRGGYTF
NA	TRBV6-5	TRBJ1-1	CASSYDRGGRYTEAFF
NA	TRBV7-9	TRBJ2-7	CASSNGRVWEQYF
NA	TRBV19	TRBJ2-2	CASSMGQGVSGELFF
NA	TRBV9	TRBJ2-1	CASSVKLAGISYNEQFF
NA	TRBV18	TRBJ2-4	CASSPPSKLASDGYIQYF
once	TRBV19	TRBJ1-2	CASSNLNYGYTF
NA	TRBV9	TRBJ1-1	CASSVMQGTEAFF
NA	TRBV5-6	TRBJ1-2	CASSLEGLDYGYTF
NA	TRBV19	TRBJ2-7	CASSIRADGTSYEQYF
NA	TRBV29-1	TRBJ2-1	CSGSASGISFNEQFF
NA	TRBV5-1	TRBJ2-5	CASSPRGTGIEAETQYF
once	TRBV29-1	TRBJ1-3	CSVRRPLENTIYF
NA	TRBV13	TRBJ2-1	CASSLESEAGVEQFF
NA	TRBV7-3	TRBJ2-3	CASSLTPSGRTRTDTQYF
NA	TRBV27	TRBJ2-1	CASSSPSDRYNEQFF
NA	TRBV30	TRBJ2-3	CAWSTPDRRPGLWGDTQYF
once	TRBV6-5	TRBJ1-4	CASSFGQGKKLFF
NA	TRBV5-6	TRBJ1-1	CASSGDRGWTEAFF
NA	TRBV27	TRBJ2-3	CASSSRDSYTDTQYF
NA	TRBV9	TRBJ1-5	CASSARGGGQPQHF
NA	TRBV11-2	TRBJ2-7	CASSLGQSYEQYF
NA	TRBV2	TRBJ2-7	CASSPARQISSYEQYF
NA	TRBV30	TRBJ2-7	CAWGGRIFPYEQYF
NA	TRBV5-1	TRBJ2-1	CASSFTSSYNEQFF
NA	TRBV29-1	TRBJ2-1	CSANWEWTSGGPTVSYNEQFF
NA	TRBV28	TRBJ2-5	CASSLNPGLAKETQYF
NA	TRBV5-1	TRBJ2-3	CASSLAPSGGITDTQYF
NA	TRBV10-3	TRBJ1-6	CAISAGRTGGSPLHF
NA	TRBV6-4	TRBJ1-6	CASSDSAGAPLHF
once	TRBV11-2	TRBJ2-7	CASSLRSYEQYF
NA	TRBV6-6	TRBJ2-7	CASSSPTNGDIYEQYF
NA	TRBV7-9	TRBJ1-1	CASSLARPEAFF
NA	TRBV30	TRBJ2-1	CAWKGGSDAEQFF
NA	TRBV9	TRBJ1-6	CASSPRQGELGAPLHF
NA	TRBV7-6	TRBJ2-7	CASSERLVGEQYF
NA	TRBV19	TRBJ1-2	CASSLQGPTNGYTF
NA	TRBV19	TRBJ1-2	CASSPGHLNYGYTF
NA	TRBV6-5	TRBJ1-1	CASKGNLMNTEAFF
NA	TRBV27	TRBJ2-5	CASRTAGTSGRVQETQYF
NA	TRBV2	TRBJ1-5	CASSEDRGNQPQHF
once	TRBV4-1	TRBJ2-5	CASSITGGETQYF
NA	TRBV27	TRBJ1-4	CASSFRSATNEKLFF
NA	TRBV27	TRBJ2-3	CASRTGISDTQYF
NA	TRBV29-1	TRBJ2-1	CSVEAADRGSYEQFF